The clone carrying this T cell receptor beta chain was detected a few times. Its cognate antigen is unknown. Before being chosen for sequencing, patients had shown CD8+CD57+ cell expansion by flow cytometry. CDR1 and CDR2 (germline): WNHNN, SYGVQD (reference sequence). The CDR3 loop spans 14 amino acids. The V and J ends lost 8 bases and 4 bases respectively, with 15 bases between them. The data belong to a study of CD8+CD57+ T cells in acquired aplastic anemia. Study-wide results and limits: Significant differences in CD8+ Simpson's diversity were not observed between patients and controls.

The study profiled TCR beta VDJ and CDR3 using genomic DNA as template. From the reads, TCRdb called clonotypes with MiXCR, one entry per CDR3 protein. The sample consists of about 200,000 distinct CDR3 sequences, over 55% of them appearing once. The TCR was taken from a human donor with aplastic anemia. The rearrangement joins TRBV10-1 to TRBJ2-1; perhaps TRBD2 as D (6 bases). Specimen: sorted CD4+, CD8+, or CD8+CD57+ T cells (not recorded which) from PBMCs. The CDR3, as DNA: TGCGCCAGCGTTTCCAGCGGGCATTACAATGAGCAGTTCTTC. It encodes CASVSSGHYNEQFF.